Listed below are T cell receptor beta chains from one sample, sequenced in a study of identical twins. TCRdb passed the 5' RACE reads through MiXCR, listing each CDR3 protein once. The data show fewer than 900,000 distinct CDR3 sequences, 21% seen once. The same sample was also used in a study of T cells expressing NK-cell markers.

Source material: PBMCs. The receptors were gathered from a woman aged 18-29 years in good health. Both conserved end residues are part of each CDR3. The order of the fields is clone size, J gene, V gene, D gene, CDR3 protein, CDR3 DNA. The D gene is left open where the match is weak. Clone size, where shown, is once, few, many, or a class for clones that have expanded.

- TRBJ1-1 TRBV6-5 - CASRYGLNTEAFF TGTGCCAGCAGATACGGCTTGAACACTGAAGCTTTCTTT
- TRBJ2-7 TRBV12-3/TRBV12-4 - CASSLRAATSYEQYF TGTGCCAGCAGTTTGAGGGCAGCCACCTCCTACGAGCAGTACTTC
- TRBJ2-5 TRBV14 - CASSQDAARPWETQYF TGTGCCAGCAGCCAAGATGCGGCCAGGCCGTGGGAGACCCAGTACTTC
few TRBJ1-1 TRBV5-1 - CASSLFPDSNTEAFF TGCGCCAGCAGCTTGTTTCCGGACAGTAACACTGAAGCTTTCTTT
- TRBJ2-7 TRBV6-5 TRBD2 CASSYAPSGRAHFYEQYF TGTGCCAGCAGTTACGCCCCTAGCGGGAGGGCCCATTTCTACGAGCAGTACTTC
once TRBJ1-5 TRBV7-7 TRBD1 CASSLDRGGNQPQHF TGTGCTAGCAGCTTAGACAGGGGAGGCAATCAGCCCCAGCATTTT
- TRBJ2-2 TRBV6-1 - CASNQQGRGTGELFF TGTGCCAGCAACCAGCAGGGAAGAGGCACCGGGGAGCTGTTTTTT
- TRBJ2-7 TRBV20-1 TRBD2 CSARVASGRTEQYF TGCAGTGCGAGAGTGGCCAGCGGGAGAACCGAGCAGTACTTC
- TRBJ1-2 TRBV2 - CASTVETGRGYGYTF TGTGCCAGCACCGTCGAGACTGGTCGAGGCTATGGCTACACCTTC
- TRBJ2-3 TRBV3-1 TRBD2 CASSQDLAGGTQYF TGTGCCAGCAGCCAAGATCTAGCGGGAGGTACGCAGTATTTT
- TRBJ2-1 TRBV12-3/TRBV12-4 TRBD1 CASSRGQSHNEQFF TGTGCCAGCAGTCGGGGACAGTCCCACAATGAGCAGTTCTTC
- TRBJ2-3 TRBV29-1 TRBD1 CSVPLGQGRTDTQYF TGCAGCGTCCCCCTAGGACAGGGGAGGACAGATACGCAGTATTTT
many TRBJ2-2 TRBV10-3 TRBD1 CVPGQGAGGELFF TGTGTACCGGGACAGGGGGCCGGCGGGGAGCTGTTTTTT
- TRBJ2-3 TRBV15 TRBD1 CATSSVQGIRTDTQYF TGTGCCACCAGCAGCGTACAGGGGATTCGGACAGATACGCAGTATTTT
- TRBJ1-5 TRBV12-3/TRBV12-4 - CASSLRGNNQPQHF TGTGCCAGCAGTTTGCGTGGTAACAATCAGCCCCAGCATTTT
- TRBJ2-7 TRBV3-1 - CASSQEGGASYEQYF TGTGCCAGCAGCCAAGAGGGCGGGGCGTCCTACGAGCAGTACTTC
many TRBJ1-1 TRBV12-3/TRBV12-4 - CASSPRGNTEAFF TGCGCCAGCAGCCCCAGGGGAAACACTGAAGCTTTCTTT
few TRBJ1-1 TRBV29-1 - CSVEGQGWRNTEAFF TGCAGCGTTGAAGGGCAGGGGTGGAGGAACACTGAAGCTTTCTTT
- TRBJ2-1 TRBV7-9 TRBD2 CASSLGSGGSVGEQFF TGTGCCAGCAGCTTAGGTAGCGGGGGTTCGGTTGGCGAGCAGTTCTTC
few TRBJ2-7 TRBV20-1 TRBD2 CSARDWEGLDEQYF TGCAGTGCTAGAGATTGGGAGGGTCTCGACGAGCAGTACTTC
- TRBJ2-2 TRBV4-1 - CASSQGRSRNTGELFF TGCGCCAGCAGCCAAGGAAGGAGCCGAAACACCGGGGAGCTGTTTTTT
few TRBJ2-1 TRBV5-1 - CASIRGPQSSYNEQFF TGCGCCAGCATCCGTGGGCCTCAGAGCTCCTACAATGAGCAGTTCTTC
- TRBJ1-1 TRBV10-1 - CARIRWGAFF TGCGCCAGGATACGATGGGGAGCTTTCTTT
few TRBJ1-5 TRBV5-1 - CASSHTGNQPQHF TGCGCCAGCAGCCACACAGGTAATCAGCCCCAGCATTTT
few TRBJ1-1 TRBV5-1 - CASSSIPGGAETEAFF TGCGCCAGCAGCTCCATCCCCGGCGGCGCAGAGACTGAAGCTTTCTTT
- TRBJ1-2 TRBV10-2 - CASSVSRRDGYGYTF TGCGCCAGCAGTGTTTCGAGACGAGATGGCTATGGCTACACCTTC
few TRBJ1-1 TRBV29-1 - CSASLVNTEAFF TGCAGCGCCTCTTTGGTGAACACTGAAGCTTTCTTT
- TRBJ2-3 TRBV10-1 TRBD2 CASIKAGGADTQYF TGCGCCAGCATCAAAGCGGGGGGGGCGGATACGCAGTATTTT
many TRBJ2-1 TRBV9 - CASSVEGNNEQFF TGTGCCAGCAGCGTGGAGGGCAACAATGAGCAGTTCTTC
- TRBJ1-5 TRBV20-1 TRBD1 CSARTGQGQPQHF TGCAGTGCTAGGACAGGGCAGGGGCAGCCCCAGCATTTT
- TRBJ2-3 TRBV7-2 TRBD2 CASSSRTSWDTQYF TGTGCCAGCAGCTCGAGGACTAGTTGGGATACGCAGTATTTT
few TRBJ2-1 TRBV20-1 TRBD2 CSASGTSGNEQFF TGCAGTGCTAGCGGGACTAGCGGCAATGAGCAGTTCTTC
- TRBJ1-4 TRBV3-1 - CASSKGGRSFEKLFF TGTGCCAGCAGCAAAGGAGGCCGGAGTTTTGAAAAACTGTTTTTT
few TRBJ1-2 TRBV5-8 - CASSLDLTRNYGYTF TGTGCCAGCAGCTTGGACTTAACAAGAAACTATGGCTACACCTTC
- TRBJ1-1 TRBV7-6 - CASSLAGDTNTEAFF TGTGCCAGCAGCTTAGCGGGTGATACTAACACTGAAGCTTTCTTT
- TRBJ2-1 TRBV20-1 - CSAPGTLSYNEQFF TGCAGTGCCCCCGGGACTCTATCCTACAATGAGCAGTTCTTC
- TRBJ2-1 TRBV6-2/TRBV6-3 - CASSNSLGGNEQFF TGTGCCAGCAGTAACAGTCTGGGGGGAAATGAGCAGTTCTTC
many TRBJ1-5 TRBV27 - CASSWVYSNQPQHF TGTGCCAGCAGTTGGGTTTATAGCAATCAGCCCCAGCATTTT
- TRBJ2-3 TRBV29-1 - CSVDPRKVDTQYF TGCAGCGTTGATCCCAGAAAGGTAGATACGCAGTATTTT
- TRBJ1-4 TRBV20-1 - CSAGSHEKLFF TGCAGTGCTGGCTCGCATGAAAAACTGTTTTTT
few TRBJ2-1 TRBV12-3/TRBV12-4 - CASSLEAGGHEQFF TGTGCCAGCAGTTTAGAGGCTGGGGGTCATGAGCAGTTCTTC
- TRBJ2-3 TRBV29-1 TRBD2 CSARGLADTDTQYF TGCAGCGCTCGGGGACTAGCGGACACAGATACGCAGTATTTT
- TRBJ2-3 TRBV20-1 TRBD2 CSARAGTSGGTDTQYF TGCAGTGCTAGAGCTGGGACTAGCGGAGGCACAGATACGCAGTATTTT
- TRBJ2-2 TRBV13 - CASSSPPKQGINTGELFF TGTGCCAGCAGCTCTCCCCCGAAACAGGGTATTAACACCGGGGAGCTGTTTTTT
few TRBJ2-1 TRBV20-1 TRBD2 CSASLGLAGHEQFF TGCAGTGCTAGTCTAGGACTAGCGGGACATGAGCAGTTCTTC
- TRBJ2-7 TRBV5-6 - CASSGGDTEQYF TGTGCCAGCAGCGGAGGAGATACGGAGCAGTACTTC
- TRBJ2-1 TRBV9 TRBD2 CASSLTGASGSLDEQFF TGTGCCAGCAGCCTTACTGGGGCGAGCGGGAGTCTGGATGAGCAGTTCTTC
- TRBJ2-5 TRBV4-2 - CASSQLAEQETQYF TGTGCCAGCAGCCAATTGGCCGAACAAGAGACCCAGTACTTC